This TCR beta chain appears in the sequencing data of a study of blood T cell repertoires in COVID-19. Study details: PBMCs, B-cell-depleted T cells, or T cells were the source of the cDNA or gDNA that made up the material.

Deletions cut 6 bases from V and 9 bases from J, with 10 bases between. CDR3 length: 11 amino acids. Assay: immunoSEQ multiplex PCR; the TCRdb copy retains only in-frame clones and omits some. The sample yields roughly 140,000 clones, approximately 88% seen once. This clonotype was sampled from a woman between 45 and 60 years old with acute or convalescent COVID-19. The gene calls are TRBV12-3 or TRBV12-4 and TRBJ2-3; the D gene is possibly TRBD1 (6 bases). Sequenced sample: peripheral blood. Written as DNA, the CDR3 is TGTGCCAGCAGGGGGGCCGGCACGCAGTATTTT. Its translation is CASRGAGTQYF.